The 28 T cell receptor beta chains given below trace back to one sample, sequenced in a study of cytomegalovirus exposure and HLA in healthy donors. The PCR ran on 60 Vbeta and 13 Jbeta primers. Assay used: immunoSEQ multiplex PCR; TCRdb lists only in-frame clones, some missing. The sample shows approximately 71,000 clones, 60% to 80% of them seen only once. Sequencing used PBMCs. These TCRs come from a woman between 40 and 55 years old in good health and CMV-seropositive.

The chain is built from TRBV7-8 and TRBJ1-5; D unresolved. The CDR3 covers 14 residues. Germline loops: CDR1 SGHVS, CDR2 FQNEAQ. V lost 2 bases and J 7 bases, leaving 12 bases between the germline ends. The CDR3 sequence is CASSLSRSNQPQHF. The CDR3 nucleotides are TGTGCCAGCAGCTTATCCCGGTCCAACCAGCCCCAGCATTTT.

The V and J genes are TRBV6-1 and TRBJ2-1; 16 bases are shared with TRBD2. The germline gives CDR1 MNHNS, CDR2 SASEGT. This CDR3 is 18 amino acids long. V lost 0 bases, J lost 6 bases, and 5 bases stayed unmatched. CDR3 in DNA: TGTGCCAGCAGTGAAGCTCTGGGACTAGCGGGGGGGCGCAATGAGCAGTTCTTC. Translation: CASSEALGLAGGRNEQFF.

This chain links TRBV6-1 with TRBJ1-6, with unresolved D. Deletions cut 4 bases from V and 1 base from J, with 5 bases between. This CDR3 is built from 14 residues. Germline loops: CDR1 MNHNS, CDR2 SASEGT. The DNA for the CDR3 is TGTGCCAGCAGTGTCCTTTCCTATAATTCACCCCTCCACTTT. Residues: CASSVLSYNSPLHF.

Concerning this clone itself: The junction departs from germline at one end; a sequencing error may be responsible. The identical CDR3 is also encoded by other nucleotide sequences in the sample. The CDR3 sequence: CASSLIRRAAQYF. CDR3 coding DNA: TGTGCTAGCAGCCTGATCCGGAGGGCGGCCCAGTACTTC. The V and J genes are TRBV6-5 and TRBJ2-5, with a possible D match to TRBD2 (6 bases). This CDR3 is 13 amino acids long. Germline V gene sequence: CDR1 MNHEY, CDR2 SVGAGI.

Comments on this clone: This specimen includes other DNA sequences encoding the same CDR3. DNA for the CDR3: TGCAGCGTTGATGGCGCGGGAGGTCGAAACACAGATACGCAGTATTTT. As protein: CSVDGAGGRNTDTQYF. The chain carries TRBV29-1 and TRBJ2-3, with 8 bases fitting TRBD2. The J segment lost 2 bases and the V segment lost 3 bases, leaving 10 bases of the junction unmatched. Germline values: CDR1 SQVTM, CDR2 ANQGSEA. The CDR3 runs 16 residues.

This sequence joins TRBV2 and TRBJ1-6; D might be TRBD1 (5 bases). Germline-derived CDR1 and CDR2 are SNHLY and FYNNEI. The CDR3 loop spans 13 amino acids. V lost 5 bases to trimming and J lost 9 bases, with 11 bases between them. CDR3 coding DNA: TGTGCCAGCAGTAGACAGTACGGTTCACCCCTCCACTTT. Translation: CASSRQYGSPLHF.

V and J are TRBV7-9 and TRBJ2-1, with D possibly TRBD2 on 7 matching bases. Germline values: CDR1 SEHNR, CDR2 FQNEAQ (reference sequence). The CDR3 contains 14 residues. Trimming shortened V by 1 base and J by 8 bases, and 12 bases separated the two germline ends. The CDR3 loop reads CASSLGSGGYEQFF. DNA for the CDR3: TGTGCCAGCAGCTTAGGGTCGGGGGGCTATGAGCAGTTCTTC.

V gene TRBV7-3 combines with J gene TRBJ2-5; 9 nucleotides match TRBD2. This CDR3 is built from 16 residues. The V and J ends lost 1 base and 3 bases, in that order; junction bases with no gene match: 6. From germline, CDR1 is SGHTA and CDR2 FQGTGA. Here the CDR3 reads CASSLKGGGAEETQYF. The CDR3 DNA reads as TGTGCCAGCAGCTTAAAGGGCGGGGGGGCCGAAGAGACCCAGTACTTC.

DNA for the CDR3: TGCGCCAGCAGCTTGGATGGGGGGGGGTACAATGAGCAGTTCTTC. Protein product: CASSLDGGGYNEQFF. This chain connects TRBV5-1 to TRBJ2-1; 7 nucleotides match TRBD2. Losses at the gene ends were 0 bases for V and 4 bases for J; bases not matched to a gene: 4. The CDR3 contains 15 residues. Per germline, CDR1 SGHRS and CDR2 YFSETQ.

As for this clone: Within the sample, other DNA sequences also encode this same CDR3. The chain couples TRBV5-1 to TRBJ1-1, with D unclear. V was trimmed by 0 bases and J by 1 base, leaving 7 bases between them. Germline loops: CDR1 SGHRS, CDR2 YFSETQ. The CDR3 consists of 14 residues. CDR3 sequence reads: CASSLARGNTEAFF. CDR3 coding DNA: TGCGCCAGCAGCTTGGCTCGGGGGAACACTGAAGCTTTCTTT.

The chain employs TRBV10-3 and TRBJ1-2; D is perhaps TRBD1 (6 bases). The CDR3 is 14 residues long. CDR1 ENHRY and CDR2 SYGVKD come from the germline V gene. Trimming removed 2 bases from V and 1 base from J, with 8 bases in between. CDR3 DNA sequence: TGTGCCATCAGTGAGGACAGGATTAACTATGGCTACACCTTC. The encoded protein is CAISEDRINYGYTF.

This clone came up once. The chain combines TRBV6-4 with TRBJ2-1; 7 nucleotides agree with TRBD2. The V segment lost 0 bases and the J segment 2 bases; nucleotides outside the gene matches: 1. The CDR3 has 15 amino acids. Germline lookup yields CDR1 MRHNA and CDR2 SNTAGT. This chain's CDR3 is CASSDSGLAYNEQFF. Here the CDR3 DNA reads TGTGCCAGCAGTGACTCTGGACTAGCCTACAATGAGCAGTTCTTC.

The chain joins TRBV10-1 to TRBJ2-7, with no clear D. The CDR3 is 13 residues long. V lost 6 bases to trimming and J lost 5 bases, with 14 bases between them. CDR1 WNHNN and CDR2 SYGVQD come from the germline V gene (reference sequence). CDR3 sequence: CASSLAVRDEQYF. The CDR3 DNA sequence: TGCGCCAGCAGCTTGGCCGTCCGTGACGAGCAGTACTTC.

The genes are TRBV6-1 and TRBJ1-2; D is unclear. The CDR3 has 14 residues. V lost 1 base and J 14 bases, leaving 20 bases between the germline ends. The germline CDR1 and CDR2 sequences are MNHNS and SASEGT. The CDR3: CASSEVPWPSLETF. CDR3 DNA sequence: TGTGCCAGCAGTGAAGTACCGTGGCCCTCGCTTGAAACCTTC.

J is TRBJ2-5 and V is TRBV25-1; 8 bases map to TRBD2. CDR3 size: 14 residues. CDR1 is MGHDK, CDR2 SYGVNS, per germline. The ends lost 6 bases at V and 3 bases at J; junction bases unmatched: 6. DNA of the CDR3: TGTGCCAGCAGGCATAGCGGGGCTAAAGAGACCCAGTACTTC. This codes for CASRHSGAKETQYF.

The CDR3 region has the DNA TGTGCCAGCAGCTTGAACAGGGTCTCTGGAAACACCATATATTTT. The encoded protein is CASSLNRVSGNTIYF. The rearrangement joins TRBV7-2 to TRBJ1-3; D may be TRBD1 (6 bases). The germline V gene has CDR1 SGHTA and CDR2 FQGNSA. The CDR3 runs 15 residues. Trimming stripped 3 bases from V and 0 bases from J, with 9 bases between. Full variable domain (rest looked up from reference TRBV7-2 and TRBJ1-3): GAGVSQSPSNKVTEKGKDVELRCDPISGHTALYWYRQSLGQGLEFLIYFQGNSAPDKSGLPSDRFSAERTGGSVSTLTIQRTQQEDSAVYLCASSLNRVSGNTIYFGEGSWLTVV.

This sequence joins TRBV19 and TRBJ2-3; 9 positions match TRBD1. The junction had 7 bases not matched to a gene; V was cut back by 4 bases and J by 2 bases. CDR1 is LNHDA, CDR2 SQIVND, per germline (reference sequence). The CDR3 is 16 amino acids. Here the CDR3 DNA reads TGTGCCAGTAGTAGTATTGGACAGGGGTACACAGATACGCAGTATTTT. It encodes CASSSIGQGYTDTQYF.

The gene calls are TRBV7-9 and TRBJ1-1; the match to TRBD1 covers 7 bases. Germline CDR1 and CDR2: SEHNR and FQNEAQ (reference sequence). The CDR3 covers 15 residues. The V and J ends lost 4 bases and 1 base, in that order; junction bases with no gene match: 6. The CDR3 spells CASSSPGGGNTEAFF. The CDR3 DNA is TGTGCCAGCAGCTCCCCAGGGGGAGGGAACACTGAAGCTTTCTTT. The variable domain in full, with the rest retrieved from reference TRBV7-9 and TRBJ1-1, is DTGVSQNPRHKITKRGQNVTFRCDPISEHNRLYWYRQTLGQGPEFLTYFQNEAQLEKSRLLSDRFSAERPKGSFSTLEIQRTEQGDSAMYLCASSSPGGGNTEAFFGQGTRLTVV.

The rearrangement links TRBV18 to TRBJ2-1; D is possibly TRBD2 (5 bases). Germline V gene sequence: CDR1 KGHSH, CDR2 LQKENI. There are 15 residues in the CDR3. Between the trimmed V and J ends, which lost 7 bases and 8 bases, there was a span of 21 bases. DNA for the CDR3: TGTGCCAGCTTACGCCTAGCCCAAAGCGTTGATGAGCAGTTCTTC. It yields the protein CASLRLAQSVDEQFF.

The V call is TRBV11-3, the J call TRBJ2-3; TRBD2 matches at 11 bases. The CDR3 covers 17 residues. V lost 5 bases to trimming and J lost 1 base; unmatched junction nucleotides: 8. Germline lookup yields CDR1 SGHNT and CDR2 YENEEA. The CDR3 nucleotides are TGTGCCAGCAGCCAACCCCTAGCGGGGGGCGGCACAGATACGCAGTATTTT. It translates to CASSQPLAGGGTDTQYF. Combining the CDR3 with reference TRBV11-3 and TRBJ2-3 gives the whole variable domain EAGVVQSPRYKIIEKKQPVAFWCNPISGHNTLYWYLQNLGQGPELLIRYENEEAVDDSQLPKDRFSAERLKGVDSTLKIQPAELGDSAVYLCASSQPLAGGGTDTQYFGPGTRLTVL.

This clone was seen a handful of times. The gene calls are TRBV6-1 and TRBJ2-7, with D tentatively TRBD2 (6 bases). With 2 bases removed from V and 3 bases from J, the gap between germline ends came to 11 bases. This CDR3 contains 14 residues. The germline V gene encodes CDR1 MNHNS and CDR2 SASEGT. The CDR3 DNA is TGTGCCAGCAGTGAACGGGGGTCACACTACGAGCAGTACTTC. Translating gives CASSERGSHYEQYF.

This clone was seen a few times. J is TRBJ2-7 and V is TRBV4-1, with TRBD1 matching 9 bases. J lost 1 base, V lost 2 bases, and 9 bases had no gene match. This CDR3 is 17 amino acids long. From germline, CDR1 is MGHRA and CDR2 YSYEKL. DNA for the CDR3: TGCGCCAGCAGCCAACCCCCGTCGACAGGGGGGTCCTACGAGCAGTACTTC. This gives the protein CASSQPPSTGGSYEQYF.

The V and J genes are TRBV30 and TRBJ1-2; D is ambiguous. Trimming took 3 bases from V and 6 from J, leaving 17 bases between them. The CDR3 runs to 14 residues. Per the germline V gene, CDR1 is GTSNPN and CDR2 is SVGIG (reference sequence). In nucleotides, the CDR3 is TGTGCCTGGAGCGCCGGGAGGGATCTTGATGGCTACACCTTC. Translation gives CAWSAGRDLDGYTF. The full variable domain, its missing parts supplied by reference TRBV30 and TRBJ1-2, is SQTIHQWPATLVQPVGSPLSLECTVEGTSNPNLYWYRQAAGRGLQLLFYSVGIGQISSEVPQNLSASRPQDRQFILSSKKLLLSDSGFYLCAWSAGRDLDGYTFGSGTRLTVV.

This clone was found once. This chain connects TRBV6-6 to TRBJ2-7; D perhaps matches TRBD1 (6 bases). Germline V CDR1 and CDR2: MNHNY, SVGAGI (reference sequence). The length of the CDR3 is 14 residues. The V and J ends lost 0 bases and 6 bases respectively, with 12 bases between them. This CDR3 is CASSYSRLGGEQYF. The DNA for the CDR3 is TGTGCCAGCAGTTACTCTAGGTTAGGGGGCGAGCAGTACTTC.

V is TRBV27 and J is TRBJ2-1; 8 bases are shared with TRBD2. The germline CDR1 and CDR2 sequences are MNHEY and SMNVEV (reference sequence). Unmatched junction bases numbered 11, after V lost 8 bases and J lost 2 bases. CDR3 length: 16 amino acids. The CDR3 bases are TGTGCCAGCGGGGGCCCGCTCGGGGGGGCCTACAATGAGCAGTTCTTC. Amino acid sequence: CASGGPLGGAYNEQFF.

This clone was counted a few times. The chain combines TRBV27 with TRBJ1-6; tentatively, D is TRBD1 (5 bases). V lost 6 bases and J 9 bases, leaving 15 bases between the germline ends. The CDR3 consists of 14 residues. Looked up from germline, CDR1 is MNHEY and CDR2 is SMNVEV (reference sequence). The CDR3 DNA follows: TGTGCCAGCAGATACCGCGGGGGGAGTTCACCCCTCCACTTT. Its protein product is CASRYRGGSSPLHF.

The CDR3 protein is CASSEVLAGGRDTQYF. CDR3 nucleotide sequence: TGTGCCAGCAGTGAGGTACTAGCGGGGGGCCGGGATACGCAGTATTTT. The V gene is TRBV6-1, the J gene TRBJ2-3; 12 bases are shared with TRBD2. The V and J ends lost 3 bases and 6 bases, in that order; junction bases with no gene match: 7. The CDR3 spans 16 residues. CDR1 and CDR2 from the germline V gene are MNHNS and SASEGT.

In DNA form, the CDR3 reads TGCAGCGCTCGCAGGGGTTGGGACACCGGGGAGCTGTTTTTT. It yields the protein CSARRGWDTGELFF. The chain joins TRBV29-1 to TRBJ2-2, with D maybe TRBD1 (6 bases). The CDR3 totals 14 residues. Germline CDR1 and CDR2: SQVTM and ANQGSEA. The V and J ends lost 7 bases and 3 bases respectively, with 15 bases between them.